These 30 T cell receptor beta chains share one sample of origin, sequenced in a study of cytomegalovirus exposure and HLA in healthy donors. PCR primers comprised 60 Vbeta and 13 Jbeta primers. Produced via immunoSEQ multiplex PCR; TCRdb's table is partial and in-frame only. The sample comprises roughly 120,000 clones, 60% to 85% of which are singletons, and about 1.6% rests with the top ten. Sequencing input: PBMCs. These receptors originate from a woman between 18 and 29 years old in good health and CMV-seronegative.

CDR3 sequence reads: CASSPPDSSKPNTEAFF. The DNA of the CDR3 is TGTGCCAGCTCACCACCGGACAGTTCGAAGCCAAACACTGAAGCTTTCTTT. This chain connects TRBV18 to TRBJ1-1; a possible D gene is TRBD1 (6 bases). CDR3 length: 17 residues. Between the trimmed V and J ends, which lost 0 bases and 2 bases, there was a span of 16 bases. CDR1 and CDR2 (germline): KGHSH, LQKENI.

The V and J genes are TRBV28 and TRBJ1-3; unclear D gene. The CDR3 is made up of 17 amino acids. Trimming took 8 bases from V and 0 from J, leaving 20 bases between them. CDR1 is MDHEN, CDR2 SYDVKM, per germline. CDR3 region: CASGLPPPRGSGNTIYF. The CDR3 nucleotides read TGTGCCAGCGGACTTCCCCCTCCCCGGGGCTCTGGAAACACCATATATTTT.

This chain connects TRBV2 to TRBJ1-3; D possibly corresponds to TRBD1 (6 bases). CDR1 is SNHLY, CDR2 FYNNEI, per germline. V lost 6 bases to trimming and J lost 4 bases, with 16 bases between them. This CDR3 is built from 15 residues. The CDR3 DNA is TGTGCCAGCAGGGAGATGACAGGTTACGGAAACACCATATATTTT. It is translated as CASREMTGYGNTIYF.

This clone was seen a few times. The genes are TRBV2 and TRBJ1-2; D gene ambiguous. There are 16 residues in the CDR3. Germline loops: CDR1 SNHLY, CDR2 FYNNEI. V lost 1 base and J 6 bases, leaving 18 bases between the germline ends. The CDR3 DNA is TGTGCCAGCAGTGAAGAGGCAACCCGGTTCGGGGATGGCTACACCTTC. Its translation is CASSEEATRFGDGYTF.

The CDR3 sequence: CAWSTGQGYSPLHF. The DNA for the CDR3 is TGTGCCTGGAGTACTGGACAGGGATATTCACCCCTCCACTTT. The chain has TRBV30 and TRBJ1-6; 8 bases match TRBD1. CDR1 and CDR2 from the germline V gene are GTSNPN and SVGIG (reference sequence). V was pared by 2 bases and J by 8 bases, with 5 bases of the junction left unmatched. The CDR3 is made up of 14 amino acids.

The chain joins TRBV28 to TRBJ1-1, with D hard to call. The germline V gene encodes CDR1 MDHEN and CDR2 SYDVKM. Trimming removed 3 bases at V and 5 bases at J, with 10 bases between. This CDR3 comprises 13 residues. The CDR3 coding sequence is TGTGCCAGCAGTTTGTGGAGTAAAACTGAAGCTTTCTTT. Its translation is CASSLWSKTEAFF.

CDR3 nucleotides: TGTGCCAGCAGCTTTCTAGCGGGGCAAAGCACAGATACGCAGTATTTT. Translated: CASSFLAGQSTDTQYF. The rearrangement uses TRBV5-6 and TRBJ2-3; TRBD2 agrees at 9 bases. Germline V gene data show CDR1 as SGHDT and CDR2 as YYEEEE. V dropped 2 bases and J dropped 0; count of bases not matched to a gene: 4. CDR3 length equals 16 residues.

This clone was observed a single time. J is TRBJ1-3 and V is TRBV14; D not certain. Deletions cut 6 bases from V and 2 bases from J, with 14 bases between. Germline loops: CDR1 SGHDN, CDR2 FVKESK. The CDR3 extends over 15 amino acids. Here the CDR3 reads CASRTSGIPGNTIYF. The CDR3 DNA is TGTGCCAGCAGGACGTCCGGGATACCTGGAAACACCATATATTTT.

The chain uses TRBV27 and TRBJ2-1; 9 nucleotides line up with TRBD2. The CDR3 covers 17 residues. Per germline, CDR1 MNHEY and CDR2 SMNVEV (reference sequence). Trimming at V came to 2 bases and at J to 4 bases, leaving 9 bases not matched to a gene. The CDR3 sequence is CASSLAQATSGYNEQFF. The CDR3 DNA follows: TGTGCCAGCAGTTTAGCTCAAGCGACTAGCGGTTACAATGAGCAGTTCTTC.

The chain employs TRBV5-1 and TRBJ2-7, with D maybe TRBD1 (5 bases). The CDR3 extends over 15 amino acids. V dropped 1 base and J dropped 2 bases, with 13 bases sitting between them. The germline gives CDR1 SGHRS, CDR2 YFSETQ. The DNA of the CDR3 is TGCGCCAGCAGCTTGTGGGGCAGTGACCCCTACGAGCAGTACTTC. Protein: CASSLWGSDPYEQYF.

In DNA, the CDR3 is TGTGCCAGCAGCTTAAGCCCAGGGGGAGCTTTCTTT. It translates to CASSLSPGGAFF. The rearrangement links TRBV7-9 to TRBJ1-1; the match to TRBD1 covers 7 bases. After removal of 2 bases from V and 10 bases from J, the junction contained 4 bases not matched to a gene. The CDR3 contains 12 residues. The germline CDR1 and CDR2 sequences are SEHNR and FQNEAQ (reference sequence).

The V gene is TRBV30, the J gene TRBJ1-5; D unclear. Per germline, CDR1 GTSNPN and CDR2 SVGIG (reference sequence). Between the trimmed V and J ends, which lost 2 bases and 2 bases, there was a span of 7 bases. The CDR3 spans 13 residues. Here the CDR3 DNA reads TGTGCCTGGAGTTTAGCGGGCAATCAGCCCCAGCATTTT. Translating gives CAWSLAGNQPQHF.

The V call is TRBV7-9, the J call TRBJ2-5, with 7 nucleotides matching TRBD1. The CDR3 sequence is 15 residues long. V trimming: 4 bases; J trimming: 1 base; junction bases outside the gene matches: 6. CDR1 and CDR2 (germline): SEHNR, FQNEAQ (reference sequence). CDR3 protein: CASSSGTASQETQYF. CDR3 nucleotides: TGTGCCAGCAGCTCGGGGACAGCATCCCAAGAGACCCAGTACTTC.

The chain has TRBV7-8 and TRBJ2-7; 7 bases line up with TRBD1. V was clipped by 9 bases and J by 3 bases; unmatched bases: 5. Germline CDR1 reads SGHVS; CDR2 reads FQNEAQ. This CDR3 has 12 residues. CDR3 bases: TGTGCCAGTGTCGACAGGGACTACGAGCAGTACTTC. This translates into CASVDRDYEQYF.

The rearrangement joins TRBV27 to TRBJ2-7; TRBD1 aligns across 7 bases. The CDR3 extends over 14 amino acids. V trimming: 4 bases; J trimming: 2 bases; junction bases outside the gene matches: 5. The germline V gene has CDR1 MNHEY and CDR2 SMNVEV (reference sequence). CDR3 loop: CASSSDRVAYEQYF. The CDR3 nucleotides are TGTGCCAGCAGTTCCGACAGGGTAGCCTACGAGCAGTACTTC.

The V gene is TRBV18, the J gene TRBJ1-1; D is possibly TRBD1 (5 bases). The V gene's germline CDR1 is KGHSH and CDR2 LQKENI. Trimming left V 5 bases short and J 1 base short, with 11 bases between. The CDR3 totals 14 residues. The CDR3 region is CASSIQGGNTEAFF. CDR3 DNA sequence: TGTGCCAGCTCAATCCAGGGCGGGAACACTGAAGCTTTCTTT. Filled out from reference TRBV18 and TRBJ1-1, the complete variable domain reads NAGVMQNPRHLVRRRGQEARLRCSPMKGHSHVYWYRQLPEEGLKFMVYLQKENIIDESGMPKERFSAEFPKEGPSILRIQQVVRGDSAAYFCASSIQGGNTEAFFGQGTRLTVV.

J is TRBJ1-2 and V is TRBV5-8; TRBD1 matches 9 bases. This CDR3 is 15 amino acids long. The germline CDR1 and CDR2 sequences are SGHTS and YDEGEE. Trimming took 4 bases from V and 2 from J; bases not matched to a gene: 6. The CDR3 reads CASSIPGQGNYGYTF. CDR3 DNA sequence: TGTGCCAGCAGCATACCGGGACAGGGAAACTATGGCTACACCTTC.

The chain recombines TRBV7-2 with TRBJ2-7; a possible D gene is TRBD1 (6 bases). This CDR3 spans 16 amino acids. Germline CDR1 and CDR2: SGHTA and FQGNSA. The V gene lost 0 bases and the J gene lost 3 bases, with 15 bases spanning the gap. CDR3 region: CASSLANTQGVYEQYF. CDR3 sequence (DNA): TGTGCCAGCAGCTTAGCCAACACACAGGGTGTCTACGAGCAGTACTTC.

The V gene is TRBV11-2, the J gene TRBJ2-7, with 8 bases matching TRBD2. CDR3 size: 15 residues. The germline V gene has CDR1 SGHAT and CDR2 FQNNGV. Germline trimming cut 3 bases from V and 3 bases from J; bases unmatched to any gene: 7. The CDR3 loop is CASSFSGRGDYEQYF. CDR3 DNA sequence: TGTGCCAGCAGCTTTAGCGGGCGGGGGGACTACGAGCAGTACTTC.

This chain uses TRBV5-1 with TRBJ1-2, with 9 bases lining up with TRBD1. The CDR3 extends over 16 amino acids. Trimming at V came to 3 bases and at J to 6 bases, leaving 12 bases not matched to a gene. Germline CDR1 reads SGHRS; CDR2 reads YFSETQ. This CDR3 is CASSWMGTGTVDGYTF. The CDR3 nucleotides are TGCGCCAGCAGCTGGATGGGGACAGGGACCGTAGATGGCTACACCTTC.

V gene TRBV27 combines with J gene TRBJ2-3; the match to TRBD2 covers 13 bases. The CDR3 is 14 amino acids. From germline, CDR1 is MNHEY and CDR2 SMNVEV (reference sequence). Trimming at V came to 7 bases and at J to 6 bases, leaving 4 bases not matched to a gene. The CDR3 DNA sequence: TGTGCCAGCACCACTAGCGGGGGGGCGGATACGCAGTATTTT. Its protein product is CASTTSGGADTQYF.

The chain couples TRBV4-1 to TRBJ1-5; TRBD1 aligns across 7 bases. Germline CDR1 and CDR2: MGHRA and YSYEKL. With V trimmed by 1 base and J by 1 base, 1 base remained unmatched. The CDR3 extends over 15 amino acids. CDR3 amino acids: CASSQGDRSNQPQHF. CDR3 sequence (DNA): TGCGCCAGCAGCCAAGGGGACAGAAGCAATCAGCCCCAGCATTTT.

V gene TRBV5-1 combines with J gene TRBJ1-1; no clear D gene. The ends were cut back, 5 bases at V and 1 base at J, with 15 bases in the middle. Germline V gene data show CDR1 as SGHRS and CDR2 as YFSETQ. The length of the CDR3 is 15 residues. This chain's CDR3 is CASSYGGDWNTEAFF. CDR3 in DNA: TGCGCCAGCAGTTACGGAGGAGACTGGAACACTGAAGCTTTCTTT.

Only a few counts were recorded for this clone. The chain couples TRBV7-9 to TRBJ1-3; D is ambiguous. CDR1 and CDR2 from the germline V gene are SEHNR and FQNEAQ (reference sequence). The V end lost 0 bases, the J end lost 0 bases, and 6 bases lay between the germline ends. The CDR3 is 15 amino acids. CDR3 in DNA: TGTGCCAGCAGCTTAGCGGTGAGCTCTGGAAACACCATATATTTT. Translating it yields CASSLAVSSGNTIYF.

This clone came up once. The chain recombines TRBV2 with TRBJ2-7, with TRBD1 matching over 8 bases. V lost 7 bases to trimming and J lost 2 bases; unmatched junction nucleotides: 10. CDR1 and CDR2 from the germline V gene are SNHLY and FYNNEI. This CDR3 has 15 amino acids. This chain's CDR3 is CASMGAAGGAYEQYF. The CDR3 nucleotides are TGTGCCAGCATGGGGGCGGCAGGGGGCGCCTACGAGCAGTACTTC.

The V and J genes are TRBV5-6 and TRBJ1-4, with TRBD1 identical over 8 bases. The germline gives CDR1 SGHDT, CDR2 YYEEEE. J was trimmed by 3 bases and V by 5 bases; bases with no gene match: 6. This CDR3 comprises 15 residues. CDR3 DNA: TGTGCCAGCAGTGATCGGACAGGGCCTAATGAAAAACTGTTTTTT. It codes for CASSDRTGPNEKLFF.

The J gene is TRBJ1-6, the V gene TRBV29-1; the D is unclear. The V and J ends lost 6 bases and 6 bases respectively, with 9 bases between them. The CDR3 spans 12 residues. CDR1 is SQVTM and CDR2 is ANQGSEA in the germline V gene. Here the CDR3 reads CSVGEGNSPLHF. In nucleotides, the CDR3 is TGCAGCGTCGGGGAAGGTAATTCACCCCTCCACTTT.

This sequence joins TRBV5-1 and TRBJ1-5, with TRBD1 matching 9 bases. Germline assignment: CDR1 SGHRS and CDR2 YFSETQ. This CDR3 is built from 15 residues. J was trimmed by 7 bases and V by 4 bases; bases with no gene match: 9. The CDR3 bases are TGCGCCAGCAGCCCGGGGACAGGGTTGGAGCAGCCCCAGCATTTT. This translates into CASSPGTGLEQPQHF. The full variable domain, rest sourced from reference TRBV5-1 and TRBJ1-5, is KAGVTQTPRYLIKTRGQQVTLSCSPISGHRSVSWYQQTPGQGLQFLFEYFSETQRNKGNFPGRFSGRQFSNSRSEMNVSTLELGDSALYLCASSPGTGLEQPQHFGDGTRLSIL.

This clone was observed a handful of times. The chain carries TRBV5-6 and TRBJ1-2, with 7 bases fitting TRBD1. The CDR3 consists of 16 residues. Germline V CDR1 and CDR2: SGHDT, YYEEEE. Germline trimming cut 4 bases from V and 5 bases from J; bases unmatched to any gene: 14. CDR3 amino acids: CASSTHRGGGVYGYTF. The DNA of the CDR3 is TGTGCCAGCAGCACGCACAGGGGTGGAGGGGTATATGGCTACACCTTC.

This chain connects TRBV7-9 to TRBJ1-1, with unresolved D. Trimming removed 3 bases at V and 1 base at J, with 6 bases between. Germline loops: CDR1 SEHNR, CDR2 FQNEAQ (reference sequence). This CDR3 has 13 residues. Here the CDR3 reads CASSFFQNTEAFF. CDR3 sequence (DNA): TGTGCCAGCAGCTTTTTTCAGAACACTGAAGCTTTCTTT.